This TCR beta chain was sequenced in a study of blood T cell repertoires in COVID-19. Study information: Sample material is recorded as cDNA or gDNA derived from T cells, B-cell-depleted T cells, or PBMCs.

Per the original data handling: Estimates of nucleated cell counts were drawn from the amplification of reference gene primers. Here immunoSEQ multiplex PCR was the method, and the copy in TCRdb shows in-frame clones only, minus some. V and J calls and clone size come straight from that table; D and trimming were deduced from the DNA. The data contain approximately 100,000 clones, roughly 84% of them seen just once; the ten biggest clones take up 6.5% to 10%. Germline CDR1 is SGHDT and CDR2 is YYEEEE. The CDR3 consists of 15 residues. J gave up 7 bases and V 6 bases, and 13 bases lay outside the gene matches.

This receptor was identified in a woman of 80 years or more with active or convalescent COVID-19. This chain uses TRBV5-6 with TRBJ2-5; 9 nucleotides line up with TRBD2. The material sequenced was peripheral blood. CDR3 sequence (DNA): TGTGCCAGCACTCTTCCGGCGGGAGGGTCCGGGACCCAGTACTTC. Protein sequence: CASTLPAGGSGTQYF.